This TCR beta chain appears in the sequencing data of a study of human T cells and chemical hapten exposure. Study details: Per-sample TCR yield variability stemmed mainly from small pooled library volume differences.

This clonotype turned up a few times. One entry per CDR3 protein, called by TCRdb with MiXCR from the RACE reads. This table holds about 51,000 distinct CDR3 sequences, about 9% found once. Time point in this sample: pre-sensitization, week 0. Treatment given: therapeutic diphenylcyclopropenone sensitization with weekly scalp DPC. The starting material, unfractionated whole blood, was used for total RNA extraction. This TCR came from a woman between 40 and 55 years old with alopecia areata. Some clones in this sample may be carry-over from other donors' samples. Sequenced here: whole blood, sampled in connection with sensitization to the hapten diphenylcyclopropenone (DPC).

Here the CDR3 reads CASSWGIGAERGEAFF. In DNA form, the CDR3 reads TGCGCCAGCAGCTGGGGGATCGGGGCCGAAAGAGGTGAAGCTTTCTTT. The rearrangement links TRBV5-1 to TRBJ1-1, with D tentatively TRBD1 (5 bases). V lost 3 bases, J lost 7 bases, and 22 bases lay in between. The CDR3 runs to 16 residues. From germline, CDR1 is SGHRS and CDR2 YFSETQ.